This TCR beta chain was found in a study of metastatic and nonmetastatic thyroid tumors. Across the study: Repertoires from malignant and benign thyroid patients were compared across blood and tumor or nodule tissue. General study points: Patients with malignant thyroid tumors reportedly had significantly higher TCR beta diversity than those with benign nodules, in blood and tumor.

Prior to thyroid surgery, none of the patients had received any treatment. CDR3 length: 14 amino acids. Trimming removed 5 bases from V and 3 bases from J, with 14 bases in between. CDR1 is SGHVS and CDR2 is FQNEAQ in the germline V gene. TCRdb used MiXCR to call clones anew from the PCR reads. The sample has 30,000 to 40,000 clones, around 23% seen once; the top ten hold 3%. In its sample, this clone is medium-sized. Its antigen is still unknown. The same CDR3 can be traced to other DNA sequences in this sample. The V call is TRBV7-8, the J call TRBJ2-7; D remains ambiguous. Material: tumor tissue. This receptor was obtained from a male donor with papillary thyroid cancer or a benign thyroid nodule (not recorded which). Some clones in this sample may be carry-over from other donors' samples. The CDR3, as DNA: TGTGCCAGCAGCCCTAGGGCTCAAAGCTACGAGCAGTACTTC. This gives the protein CASSPRAQSYEQYF.